This T cell receptor beta chain appears in the sequencing data of a study of human T cells and chemical hapten exposure. About the study: 2% DPC applied to a 2 cm by 2 cm arm area sensitized donors.

CDR3 length: 13 amino acids. Between the trimmed V and J ends, which lost 6 bases and 7 bases, there was a span of 16 bases. The germline V gene has CDR1 ENHRY and CDR2 SYGVKD. Points on this clonotype: Its antigen remains unknown.

Findings of the study overall: Positive correlation was observed between PT1 expanded TCR counts and patch test score.

Via MiXCR, TCRdb re-called the RACE reads, giving one row per CDR3 protein. Of 190,000 or so distinct CDR3 sequences detected, around 30% appear once; the ten largest clones hold about 2.7%. Time point indicated: pre-sensitization, week 0. The treatment here: therapeutic diphenylcyclopropenone sensitization with weekly scalp DPC. The chain combines TRBV10-3 with TRBJ2-7; tentative D call: TRBD1 (6 bases). Sequencing used whole blood, obtained in connection with sensitization to the hapten diphenylcyclopropenone (DPC). The receptor comes from a young woman with alopecia areata. Some clones in this sample may be carry-over from other donors' samples. This CDR3 is CAISPTRDTEQYF. Written as DNA, the CDR3 is TGTGCCATCAGCCCAACCCGGGACACGGAGCAGTACTTC.